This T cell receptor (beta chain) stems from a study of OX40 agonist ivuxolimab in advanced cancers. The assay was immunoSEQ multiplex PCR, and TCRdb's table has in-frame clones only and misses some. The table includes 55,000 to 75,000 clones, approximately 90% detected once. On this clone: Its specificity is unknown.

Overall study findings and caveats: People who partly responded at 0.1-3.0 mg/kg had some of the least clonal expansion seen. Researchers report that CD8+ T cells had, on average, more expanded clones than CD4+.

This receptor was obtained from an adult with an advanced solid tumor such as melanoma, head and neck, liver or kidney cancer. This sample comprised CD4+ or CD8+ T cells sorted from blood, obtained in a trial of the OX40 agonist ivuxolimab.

CDR3 amino acids: CASSQARETQETQYF. The CDR3 bases are TGCGCCAGCAGCCAAGCAAGGGAAACGCAAGAGACCCAGTACTTC. The chain employs TRBV4-1 and TRBJ2-5; D not resolved. This CDR3 is built from 15 residues. CDR1 and CDR2 (germline): MGHRA, YSYEKL. The germline V and J ends were trimmed by 1 base and 2 bases, with 11 bases remaining between them.